Below are 12 T cell receptor beta chains sequenced from a single sample in a study of blood T cell repertoires in COVID-19. TCRdb keeps only in-frame clones here, not all; method: immunoSEQ multiplex PCR. The table lists approximately 190,000 clones, approximately 82% of them singletons. Input material: PBMCs or T cells enriched from blood (not recorded which). These receptors were obtained from a woman aged 55 to 70 with acute COVID-19.

This clone was picked up a small number of times. The gene calls are TRBV7-2 and TRBJ1-6; the D is unclear. Trimming left V 8 bases short and J 7 bases short, with 18 bases between. CDR1 is SGHTA and CDR2 is FQGNSA in the germline V gene. The CDR3 extends over 15 amino acids. The CDR3 region is CASGKTSYYNSPLHF. Written as DNA, the CDR3 is TGTGCCAGCGGCAAGACTTCTTATTACAATTCACCCCTCCACTTT.

The V and J genes are TRBV3-1 (or the pseudogene TRBV3-2) and TRBJ2-1, with TRBD2 as a possible D gene (6 bases). V dropped 3 bases and J dropped 1 base, with 10 bases sitting between them. This CDR3 comprises 15 residues. The germline gives CDR1 LGHDT, CDR2 YNNKEL (reference sequence). The CDR3: CASSHAGTSYNEQFF. CDR3 coding DNA: TGTGCCAGCAGCCATGCCGGGACTTCCTACAATGAGCAGTTCTTC.

The chain employs TRBV11-3 and TRBJ1-1; D gene ambiguous. V was clipped by 5 bases and J by 7 bases, with 17 bases between them. The CDR3 loop spans 14 amino acids. Germline V gene lookup returns CDR1 SGHNT and CDR2 YENEEA. DNA for the CDR3: TGTGCCAGCAGCCCACACACCGAATCCGATGAAGCTTTCTTT. Translation gives CASSPHTESDEAFF.

The chain carries TRBV14 and TRBJ1-5; D might be TRBD1 (5 bases). The CDR3 contains 16 residues. CDR1 and CDR2 (germline): SGHDN, FVKESK. Trimming stripped 1 base from V and 0 bases from J, with 10 bases between. CDR3 sequence (DNA): TGTGCCAGCAGCCAAGGGGGGACTTATAGCAATCAGCCCCAGCATTTT. Protein sequence: CASSQGGTYSNQPQHF.

This chain uses TRBV6-2 or TRBV6-3 with TRBJ1-6; D remains unclear. CDR1 and CDR2 from the germline V gene are MNHEY and SVGEGT. The CDR3 is made up of 14 amino acids. Trimming left V 5 bases short and J 11 bases short, with 16 bases between. DNA of the CDR3: TGTGCCAGCAGTGGCAACAGAGGAGGGACACCCCTCCACTTT. Protein sequence: CASSGNRGGTPLHF.

The chain combines TRBV4-3 with TRBJ2-6; D not resolved. With 2 bases removed from V and 0 bases from J, the gap between germline ends came to 8 bases. Germline V gene lookup returns CDR1 LGHNA and CDR2 YSLEER. The CDR3 covers 16 residues. The CDR3 DNA reads as TGCGCCAGCAGCCAAAGCTACAGCTCTGGGGCCAACGTCCTGACTTTC. Protein product: CASSQSYSSGANVLTF.

This rearrangement joins TRBV21-1 to TRBJ1-1; the tabulated D call, TRBD1, remains unverified against the DNA. TRBV21-1 is a recognized pseudogene. The CDR3 is 18 amino acids. The CDR3: CASSKALWNRGLGTEAFF. The CDR3 coding sequence is TGTGCCAGCAGCAAAGCGCTTTGGAACAGGGGCTTAGGCACTGAAGCTTTCTTT.

The chain is built from TRBV20-1 and TRBJ1-5; no firm D call. Trimming stripped 3 bases from V and 2 bases from J, with 8 bases between. The CDR3 totals 13 residues. Germline values: CDR1 DFQATT, CDR2 SNEGSKA (reference sequence). The CDR3 sequence: CSASSGGNQPQHF. In nucleotides, the CDR3 is TGCAGTGCTAGTAGCGGGGGCAATCAGCCCCAGCATTTT.

This chain links TRBV4-3 with TRBJ2-3, with TRBD2 identical over 7 bases. V dropped 1 base and J dropped 6; count of bases not matched to a gene: 16. Per the germline V gene, CDR1 is LGHNA and CDR2 is YSLEER. This CDR3 contains 18 residues. Here the CDR3 DNA reads TGCGCCAGCAGCCAAGCAGTCGGCGCGGGGGTCCGGCCCGATACGCAGTATTTT. Its translation: CASSQAVGAGVRPDTQYF.

The chain carries TRBV15 and TRBJ2-5, with TRBD1 matching over 9 bases. The V and J ends lost 3 bases and 5 bases, in that order; junction bases with no gene match: 4. The CDR3 totals 14 residues. Germline V gives CDR1 LNHNV, CDR2 YYDKDF (reference sequence). CDR3 coding DNA: TGTGCCACCAGCAGTACAGGGGGCTGGGAGACCCAGTACTTC. It specifies CATSSTGGWETQYF.

The genes are TRBV5-1 and TRBJ2-1, with 9 bases that match TRBD2. V was clipped by 0 bases and J by 8 bases; unmatched bases: 6. The CDR3 runs 15 residues. Germline V CDR1 and CDR2: SGHRS, YFSETQ. The CDR3 sequence: CASSLVAGVGYEQFF. CDR3 nucleotides: TGCGCCAGCAGCTTGGTAGCGGGAGTTGGGTATGAGCAGTTCTTC.

V and J are TRBV7-8 and TRBJ2-3; D may be TRBD2 (6 bases). The germline gives CDR1 SGHVS, CDR2 FQNEAQ. The V end lost 5 bases, the J end lost 4 bases, and 19 bases lay between the germline ends. The CDR3 contains 16 residues. The CDR3 bases are TGTGCCAGCAGCCCGCGGAGGGATGGTAACGCAGATACGCAGTATTTT. Translation: CASSPRRDGNADTQYF.